This T cell receptor beta chain was recorded in a study of T cell clonality in common variable immunodeficiency. CVID and control samples used equivalent genomic DNA input. Repertoires were generated with immunoSEQ multiplex PCR, while TCRdb's copy carries only in-frame clones and drops some. The table records approximately 34,000 clones without singletons, the ten largest covering roughly 3.5%. The V end lost 5 bases, the J end lost 2 bases, and 6 bases lay between the germline ends. CDR3 size: 12 residues. Points from the study as a whole: Fewer deletions and N-nucleotide insertions were reportedly seen in common variable immunodeficiency TCR beta sequences.

This clone was counted ten times or more. Its antigen is currently unknown. The read finishes 3 residues shy of the CDR3 end, and the germline J gene is used to complete it. Sample: peripheral blood mononuclear cells. This receptor was identified in a person aged 18 to 75 in good health. The V call is TRBV12-3 or TRBV12-4, the J call TRBJ1-2, with D maybe TRBD1 (5 bases). CDR3 bases read: TGTGCCAGCAGTCCAGGGAACTATGGC. This gives the protein CASSPGNYG. The complete CDR3 protein is CASSPGNYGYTF.